This TCR beta chain was captured in a study of Graves' ophthalmopathy and Graves' hyperthyroidism. Study information: Being free of ophthalmopathy for 18 months of follow-up defined stable hyperthyroidism.

In its sample, this clonotype was seen a few times. Its target is not known. TCR beta CDR3 amplification used RNA transcripts. The first round was an RT-PCR with HTBI primers, and the second round was a multiplex PCR. TCRdb used MiXCR to reprocess the multiplex PCR reads, holding one entry per CDR3 protein. The table has 1 million to 1.3 million distinct CDR3 sequences, about 40% seen once; the top ten hold over 8.5%. Findings of the study overall: Blood contained most expanded thyroid clonotypes exceeding 0.001 frequency.

Certain patients, namely those with other autoimmune diseases, uncontrolled infections, pregnancy or lactation, were excluded. Reliance was placed on clinical symptoms, serum thyroxine, TRAb, thyroid ultrasound and orbital computed tomography for diagnosis. The CDR3 is made up of 14 amino acids. In germline, CDR1 is DFQATT, CDR2 SNEGSKA (reference sequence). V was cut by 1 base and J by 5 bases, with 11 bases left in between. The chain couples TRBV20-1 to TRBJ2-2, with a possible D match to TRBD2 (5 bases). The clonotype was recovered from an adult man with Graves' hyperthyroidism. The sample was peripheral blood or thyroid tissue (not recorded which). The DNA of the CDR3 is TGCAGTGCTAGAGCGTGGGGAGTTACCGGGGAGCTGTTTTTT. Translated: CSARAWGVTGELFF.